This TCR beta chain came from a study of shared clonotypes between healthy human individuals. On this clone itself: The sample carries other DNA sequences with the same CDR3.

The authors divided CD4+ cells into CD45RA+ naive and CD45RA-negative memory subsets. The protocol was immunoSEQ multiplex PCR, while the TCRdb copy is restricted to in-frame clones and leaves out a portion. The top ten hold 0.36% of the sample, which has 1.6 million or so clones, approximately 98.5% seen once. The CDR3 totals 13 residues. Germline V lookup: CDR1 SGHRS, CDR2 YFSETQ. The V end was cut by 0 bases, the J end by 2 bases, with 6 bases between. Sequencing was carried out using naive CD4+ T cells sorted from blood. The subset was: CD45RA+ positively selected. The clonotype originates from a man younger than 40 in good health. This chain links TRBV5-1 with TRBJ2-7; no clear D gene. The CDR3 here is CASSLGPTYEQYF. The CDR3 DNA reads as TGCGCCAGCAGCTTGGGTCCTACCTACGAGCAGTACTTC.